This entry features one TCR beta chain sequence. Its antigen is still unknown. Quantitative 5'-RACE with molecular barcodes was used to make the TCR beta libraries. One entry per CDR3 protein, called by TCRdb with MiXCR from the 5' RACE reads. The sample has 750,000 to 850,000 distinct CDR3 sequences; around 11% are singletons. This entry belongs to a study of CD8 T cells in ankylosing spondylitis. General study points: Some of these motif variants have turned up before, in reports on reactive arthritis synovial fluid and blood. Relatively scarce in peripheral blood, disease-linked clones were CD8+. Typical of ankylosing spondylitis blood, it appeared, was a TCR beta motif of roughly eight highly homologous variants. The authors reported significant enrichment of disease-linked clones in matched ankylosing spondylitis synovial fluid.

This sequence was found in a male donor with ankylosing spondylitis. The sequenced material came from blood, either unsorted or a sorted T cell fraction (not recorded which).

The CDR3 DNA is TGTGCCAGCAGTTTTACAACGCCGACTTATGGCTACACCTTC. This encodes CASSFTTPTYGYTF. The genes are TRBV12-3 or TRBV12-4 and TRBJ1-2, with no clear D. The germline V and J ends were trimmed by 3 bases and 5 bases, with 13 bases remaining between them. The CDR3 runs 14 residues.